The 13 T cell receptor beta chains given below trace back to one sample, sequenced in a study of T cell responses to AZD1222 COVID-19 vaccine. Data came from immunoSEQ multiplex PCR; TCRdb stores just in-frame clones and leaves some out. The sample yields over 120,000 clones, 92% seen once. The sample consisted of peripheral blood, taken 28 days after the second AZD1222 dose. These receptor sequences come from an adult who received the AZD1222 COVID-19 vaccine.

The chain employs TRBV28 and TRBJ1-2; a weak D match, TRBD1 (5 bases). The V gene lost 5 bases and the J gene lost 9 bases, with 19 bases spanning the gap. The CDR3 covers 14 residues. Germline V gene data show CDR1 as MDHEN and CDR2 as SYDVKM. The chain's CDR3 is CASSVWDPLGSYTF. The CDR3 bases are TGTGCCAGCAGTGTTTGGGACCCCCTCGGTAGCTACACCTTC.

The chain links TRBV28 to TRBJ2-7, with D perhaps given as TRBD1 or TRBD2 (5 bases each). The CDR3 loop spans 12 amino acids. Germline CDR1 MDHEN, CDR2 SYDVKM. V was clipped by 8 bases and J by 3 bases, with 11 bases between them. CDR3 protein: CASGTVLYEQYF. CDR3 DNA sequence: TGTGCCAGCGGGACGGTGCTCTACGAGCAGTACTTC.

The V call is TRBV9, the J call TRBJ1-5; tentative D call: TRBD1 (6 bases). V lost 8 bases and J lost 7, with 19 bases in between. Germline values: CDR1 SGDLS, CDR2 YYNGEE. The length of the CDR3 is 14 residues. CDR3 sequence (DNA): TGTGCCAGTAACGAGGGGGGCAGGGCCCAGCCCCAGCATTTT. Amino acid sequence: CASNEGGRAQPQHF. Full variable domain (outside the CDR3, taken from reference TRBV9 and TRBJ1-5): DSGVTQTPKHLITATGQRVTLRCSPRSGDLSVYWYQQSLDQGLQFLIQYYNGEERAKGNILERFSAQQFPDLHSELNLSSLELGDSALYFCASNEGGRAQPQHFGDGTRLSIL.

This clone was found once. The V call is TRBV5-1, the J call TRBJ2-2; TRBD1 matches 8 bases. Trimming took 4 bases from V and 3 from J; bases not matched to a gene: 5. Germline CDR1 and CDR2: SGHRS and YFSETQ. There are 15 residues in the CDR3. The CDR3 reads CASSRTGWDTGELFF. CDR3 in DNA: TGCGCCAGCAGCAGGACAGGGTGGGACACCGGGGAGCTGTTTTTT.

This chain connects TRBV11-2 to TRBJ1-2; perhaps TRBD1 as D (5 bases). CDR1 is SGHAT, CDR2 FQNNGV, per germline. V lost 5 bases to trimming and J lost 2 bases, with 9 bases between them. The CDR3 runs to 13 residues. CDR3 in amino acids: CASSPGGNYGYTF. The CDR3 DNA follows: TGTGCCAGCAGCCCCGGGGGGAACTATGGCTACACCTTC.

The chain joins TRBV24-1 to TRBJ2-7, with 9 positions matching TRBD2. The V and J ends lost 5 bases and 2 bases, in that order; junction bases with no gene match: 3. Looked up from germline, CDR1 is KGHDR and CDR2 is SFDVKD. The CDR3 consists of 14 residues. The CDR3 DNA reads as TGTGCCACCAGTGGGGCTAGCGGGGCCTACGAGCAGTACTTC. The encoded protein is CATSGASGAYEQYF.

The chain links TRBV3-1 (or the pseudogene TRBV3-2) to TRBJ1-2; no definite D call. Germline V lookup: CDR1 LGHDT, CDR2 YNNKEL (reference sequence). This CDR3 is 15 amino acids long. V lost 1 base to trimming and J lost 3 bases, with 12 bases between them. The CDR3 region is CASSQVVQRDYGYTF. CDR3 nucleotide sequence: TGTGCCAGCAGCCAAGTGGTCCAACGGGACTATGGCTACACCTTC.

V and J are TRBV11-2 and TRBJ2-7; D ambiguous. CDR1 and CDR2 (germline): SGHAT, FQNNGV. V lost 1 base and J lost 3, with 10 bases in between. This CDR3 is 14 amino acids long. CDR3 sequence (DNA): TGTGCCAGCAGCTTAGGGCAGCTTAACTACGAGCAGTACTTC. This translates into CASSLGQLNYEQYF. Using reference TRBV11-2 and TRBJ2-7 for the parts outside the CDR3, the full variable domain is EAGVAQSPRYKIIEKRQSVAFWCNPISGHATLYWYQQILGQGPKLLIQFQNNGVVDDSQLPKDRFSAERLKGVDSTLKIQPAKLEDSAVYLCASSLGQLNYEQYFGPGTRLTVT.

The CDR3 here is CASSLERMNTEAFF. For the CDR3, the DNA is TGCGCCAGCAGCCTCGAGAGGATGAACACTGAAGCTTTCTTT. The chain uses TRBV5-1 and TRBJ1-1; D uncertain. This CDR3 contains 14 residues. V lost 4 bases to trimming and J lost 0 bases, with 10 bases between them. CDR1 is SGHRS and CDR2 is YFSETQ in the germline V gene.

The chain joins TRBV2 to TRBJ1-2; D gene uncertain. This CDR3 region has 12 residues. Per germline, CDR1 SNHLY and CDR2 FYNNEI. Trimming took 3 bases from V and 6 from J, leaving 8 bases between them. CDR3 in amino acids: CASSEFGNGYTF. CDR3 nucleotide sequence: TGTGCCAGCAGTGAGTTCGGTAATGGCTACACCTTC.

The chain has TRBV7-6 and TRBJ2-1, with TRBD2 matching over 12 bases. Germline V gene sequence: CDR1 SGHVS, CDR2 FNYEAQ. V was pared by 2 bases and J by 7 bases, with 3 bases of the junction left unmatched. CDR3 length: 15 amino acids. CDR3 in DNA: TGTGCCAGCAGCTTACCTAGCGGGAGGGGGAATGAGCAGTTCTTC. Translated: CASSLPSGRGNEQFF.

V gene TRBV19 combines with J gene TRBJ2-1; D remains ambiguous. Germline loops: CDR1 LNHDA, CDR2 SQIVND (reference sequence). Trimming removed 3 bases at V and 1 base at J, with 7 bases between. The CDR3 totals 14 residues. As DNA, the CDR3 is TGTGCCAGTAGTATCACCGTTTCCTACAATGAGCAGTTCTTC. Protein sequence: CASSITVSYNEQFF.

The gene calls are TRBV7-9 and TRBJ1-5, with a possible D match to TRBD1 (5 bases). This CDR3 has 14 residues. The V gene lost 3 bases and the J gene lost 1 base, with 7 bases spanning the gap. Germline lookup yields CDR1 SEHNR and CDR2 FQNEAQ (reference sequence). Here the CDR3 reads CASSFEGSNQPQHF. CDR3 coding DNA: TGTGCCAGCAGCTTTGAGGGGAGCAATCAGCCCCAGCATTTT.